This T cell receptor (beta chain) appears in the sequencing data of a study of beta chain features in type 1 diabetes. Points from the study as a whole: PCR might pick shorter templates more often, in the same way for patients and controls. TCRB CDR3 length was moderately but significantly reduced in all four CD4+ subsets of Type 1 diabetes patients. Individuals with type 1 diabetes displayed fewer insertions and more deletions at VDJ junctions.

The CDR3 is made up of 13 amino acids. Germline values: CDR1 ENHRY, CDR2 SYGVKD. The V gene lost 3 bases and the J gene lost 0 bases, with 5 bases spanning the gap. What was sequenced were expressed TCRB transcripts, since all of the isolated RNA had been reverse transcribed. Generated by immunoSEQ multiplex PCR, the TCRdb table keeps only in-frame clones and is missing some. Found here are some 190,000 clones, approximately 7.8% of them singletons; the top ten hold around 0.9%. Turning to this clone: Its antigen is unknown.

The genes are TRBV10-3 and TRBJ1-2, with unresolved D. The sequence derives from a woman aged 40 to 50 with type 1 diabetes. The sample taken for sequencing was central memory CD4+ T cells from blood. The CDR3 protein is CAISEQPNYGYTF. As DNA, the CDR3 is TGTGCCATCAGTGAACAGCCTAACTATGGCTACACCTTC.